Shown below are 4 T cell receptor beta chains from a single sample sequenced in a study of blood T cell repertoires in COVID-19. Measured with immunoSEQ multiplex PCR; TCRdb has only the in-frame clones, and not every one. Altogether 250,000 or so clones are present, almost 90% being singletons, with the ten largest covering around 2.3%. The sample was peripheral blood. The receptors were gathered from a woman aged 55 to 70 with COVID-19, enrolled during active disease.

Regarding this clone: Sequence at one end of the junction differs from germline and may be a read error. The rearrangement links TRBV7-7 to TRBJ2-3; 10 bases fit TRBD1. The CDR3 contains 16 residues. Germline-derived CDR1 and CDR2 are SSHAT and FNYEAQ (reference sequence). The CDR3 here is CASSLVPGQGADTQYF. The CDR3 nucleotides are TGTGCTAGCAGCTTAGTTCCCGGACAGGGGGCAGATACGCAGTATTTT.

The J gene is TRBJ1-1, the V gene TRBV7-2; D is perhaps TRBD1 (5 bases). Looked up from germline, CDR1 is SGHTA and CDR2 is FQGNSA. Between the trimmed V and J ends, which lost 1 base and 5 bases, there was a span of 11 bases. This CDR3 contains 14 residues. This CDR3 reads CASSLVPGKTEAFF. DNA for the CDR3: TGTGCCAGCAGCTTAGTACCAGGGAAAACTGAAGCTTTCTTT.

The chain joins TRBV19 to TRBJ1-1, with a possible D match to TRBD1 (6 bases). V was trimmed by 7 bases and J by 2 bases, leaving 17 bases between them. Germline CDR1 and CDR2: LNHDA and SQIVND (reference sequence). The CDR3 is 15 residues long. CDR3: CASTNLARGNTEAFF. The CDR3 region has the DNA TGTGCCAGTACCAACCTAGCCAGGGGAAACACTGAAGCTTTCTTT.

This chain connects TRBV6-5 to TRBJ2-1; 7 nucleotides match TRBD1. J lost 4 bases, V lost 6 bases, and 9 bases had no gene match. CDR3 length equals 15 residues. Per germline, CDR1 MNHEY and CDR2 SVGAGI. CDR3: CASSIRQGSYNEQFF. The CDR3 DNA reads TGTGCCAGCAGCATTCGACAGGGCTCGTACAATGAGCAGTTCTTC.